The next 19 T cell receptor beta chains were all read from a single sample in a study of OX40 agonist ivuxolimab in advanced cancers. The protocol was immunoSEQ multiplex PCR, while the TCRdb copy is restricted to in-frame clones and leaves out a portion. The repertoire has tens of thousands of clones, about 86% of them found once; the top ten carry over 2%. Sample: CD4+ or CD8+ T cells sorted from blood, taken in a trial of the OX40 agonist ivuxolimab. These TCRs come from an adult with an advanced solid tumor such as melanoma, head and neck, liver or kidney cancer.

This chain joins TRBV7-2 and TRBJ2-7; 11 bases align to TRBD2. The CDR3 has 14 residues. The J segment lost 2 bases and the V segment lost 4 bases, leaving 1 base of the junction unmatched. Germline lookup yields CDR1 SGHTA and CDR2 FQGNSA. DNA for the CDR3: TGTGCCAGCAGCTCGGGACTAGCGGCCTACGAGCAGTACTTC. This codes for CASSSGLAAYEQYF.

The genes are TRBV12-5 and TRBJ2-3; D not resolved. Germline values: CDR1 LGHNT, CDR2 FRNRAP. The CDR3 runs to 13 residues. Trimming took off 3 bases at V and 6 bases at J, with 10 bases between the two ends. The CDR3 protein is CASGLPGADTQYF. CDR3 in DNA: TGTGCTAGTGGTTTACCCGGAGCTGATACGCAGTATTTT.

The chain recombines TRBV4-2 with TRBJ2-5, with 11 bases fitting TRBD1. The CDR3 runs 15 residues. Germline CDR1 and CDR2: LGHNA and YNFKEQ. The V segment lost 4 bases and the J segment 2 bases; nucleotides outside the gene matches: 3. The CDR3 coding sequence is TGTGCCAGCAGCCCTGGACAGGGGGCGCAAGAGACCCAGTACTTC. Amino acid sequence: CASSPGQGAQETQYF.

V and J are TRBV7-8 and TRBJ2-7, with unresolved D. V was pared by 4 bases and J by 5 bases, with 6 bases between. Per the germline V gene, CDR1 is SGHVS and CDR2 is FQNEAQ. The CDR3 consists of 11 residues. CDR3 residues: CASSSKNEQYF. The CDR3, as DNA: TGTGCCAGCAGCTCAAAAAACGAGCAGTACTTC.

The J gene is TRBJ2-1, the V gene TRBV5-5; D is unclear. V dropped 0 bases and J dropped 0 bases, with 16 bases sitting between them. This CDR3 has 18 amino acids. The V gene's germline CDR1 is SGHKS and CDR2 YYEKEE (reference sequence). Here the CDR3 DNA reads TGTGCCAGCAGCTTGGAATCCGTTCAGTTAAGCTCCTACAATGAGCAGTTCTTC. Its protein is CASSLESVQLSSYNEQFF.

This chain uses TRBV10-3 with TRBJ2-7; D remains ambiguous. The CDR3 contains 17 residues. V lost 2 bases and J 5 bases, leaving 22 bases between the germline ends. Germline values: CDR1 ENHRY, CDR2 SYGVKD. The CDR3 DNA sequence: TGTGCCATCAGTGAGCTTGACCCAACGTTAGGTCCCCACGAGCAGTACTTC. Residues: CAISELDPTLGPHEQYF.

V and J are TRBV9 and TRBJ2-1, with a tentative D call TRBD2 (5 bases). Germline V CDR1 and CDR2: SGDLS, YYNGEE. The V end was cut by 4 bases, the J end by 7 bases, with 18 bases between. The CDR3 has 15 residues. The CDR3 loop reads CASSKGGARENEQFF. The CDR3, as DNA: TGTGCCAGCAGCAAAGGAGGAGCTCGGGAAAATGAGCAGTTCTTC.

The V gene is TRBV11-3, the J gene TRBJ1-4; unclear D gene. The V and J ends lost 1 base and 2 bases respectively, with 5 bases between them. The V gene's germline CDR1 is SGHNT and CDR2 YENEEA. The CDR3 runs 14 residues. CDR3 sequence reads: CASSLGETNEKLFF. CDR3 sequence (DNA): TGTGCCAGCAGCTTAGGCGAGACTAATGAAAAACTGTTTTTT.

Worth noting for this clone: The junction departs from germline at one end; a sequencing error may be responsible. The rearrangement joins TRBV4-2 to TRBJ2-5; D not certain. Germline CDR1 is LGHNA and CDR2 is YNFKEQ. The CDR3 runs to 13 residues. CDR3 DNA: TGTGCCAGCAGCCAAGGGCCCACACTTCTCGCCGACTTC. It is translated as CASSQGPTLLADF.

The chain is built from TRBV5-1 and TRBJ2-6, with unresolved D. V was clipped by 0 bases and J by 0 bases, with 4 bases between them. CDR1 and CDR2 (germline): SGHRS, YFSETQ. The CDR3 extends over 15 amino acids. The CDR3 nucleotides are TGCGCCAGCAGCTTGGCCAACTCTGGGGCCAACGTCCTGACTTTC. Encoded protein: CASSLANSGANVLTF. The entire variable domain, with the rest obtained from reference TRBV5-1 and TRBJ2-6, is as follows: KAGVTQTPRYLIKTRGQQVTLSCSPISGHRSVSWYQQTPGQGLQFLFEYFSETQRNKGNFPGRFSGRQFSNSRSEMNVSTLELGDSALYLCASSLANSGANVLTFGAGSRLTVL.

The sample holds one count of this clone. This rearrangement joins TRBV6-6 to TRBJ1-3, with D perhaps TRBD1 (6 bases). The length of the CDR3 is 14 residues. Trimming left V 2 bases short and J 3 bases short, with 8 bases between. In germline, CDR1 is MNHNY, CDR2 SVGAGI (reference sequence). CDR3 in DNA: TGTGCCAGCAGTTACGGGGGACATGGAAACACCATATATTTT. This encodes CASSYGGHGNTIYF.

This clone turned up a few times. The CDR3 protein is CASRPGGLTTVTNEKLFF. In nucleotides, the CDR3 is TGTGCCAGCAGACCAGGTGGCCTCACGACGGTGACTAATGAAAAACTGTTTTTT. V usage is TRBV7-3 and J usage is TRBJ1-4; D call uncertain. Germline CDR1 reads SGHTA; CDR2 reads FQGTGA. V lost 6 bases to trimming and J lost 2 bases, with 22 bases between them. CDR3 length equals 18 residues.

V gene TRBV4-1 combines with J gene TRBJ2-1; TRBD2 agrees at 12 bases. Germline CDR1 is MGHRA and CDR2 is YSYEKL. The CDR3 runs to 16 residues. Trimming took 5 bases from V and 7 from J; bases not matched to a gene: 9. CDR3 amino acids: CASSASSGGAFNEQFF. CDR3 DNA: TGCGCCAGCAGCGCATCTAGCGGGGGGGCGTTTAATGAGCAGTTCTTC.

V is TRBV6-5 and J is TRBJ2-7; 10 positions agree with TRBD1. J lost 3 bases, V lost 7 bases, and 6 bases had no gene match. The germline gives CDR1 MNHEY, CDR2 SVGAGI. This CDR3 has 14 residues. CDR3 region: CASTPGQGNYEQYF. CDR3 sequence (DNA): TGTGCCAGCACCCCGGGACAGGGGAACTACGAGCAGTACTTC.

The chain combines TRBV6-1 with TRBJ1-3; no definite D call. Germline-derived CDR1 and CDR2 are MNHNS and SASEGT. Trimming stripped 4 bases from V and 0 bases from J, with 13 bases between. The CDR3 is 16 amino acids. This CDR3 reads CASSVTGYSSGNTIYF. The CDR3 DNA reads TGTGCCAGCAGTGTTACGGGATATAGCTCTGGAAACACCATATATTTT.

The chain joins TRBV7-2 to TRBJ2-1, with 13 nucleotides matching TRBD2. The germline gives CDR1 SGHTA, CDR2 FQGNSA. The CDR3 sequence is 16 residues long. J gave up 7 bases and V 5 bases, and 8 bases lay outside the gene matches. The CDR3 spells CASSLRLAGGKNEQFF. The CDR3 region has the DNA TGTGCCAGCAGCCTCAGACTAGCGGGAGGAAAAAATGAGCAGTTCTTC.

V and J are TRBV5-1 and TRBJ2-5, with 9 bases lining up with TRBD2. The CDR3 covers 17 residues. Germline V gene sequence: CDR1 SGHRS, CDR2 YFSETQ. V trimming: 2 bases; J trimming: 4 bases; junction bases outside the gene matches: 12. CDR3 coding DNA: TGCGCCAGCAGCTTTGGGGGGCTAGCGGGATCCGGAGAGACCCAGTACTTC. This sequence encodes CASSFGGLAGSGETQYF. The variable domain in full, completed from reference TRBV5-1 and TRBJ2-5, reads KAGVTQTPRYLIKTRGQQVTLSCSPISGHRSVSWYQQTPGQGLQFLFEYFSETQRNKGNFPGRFSGRQFSNSRSEMNVSTLELGDSALYLCASSFGGLAGSGETQYFGPGTRLLVL.

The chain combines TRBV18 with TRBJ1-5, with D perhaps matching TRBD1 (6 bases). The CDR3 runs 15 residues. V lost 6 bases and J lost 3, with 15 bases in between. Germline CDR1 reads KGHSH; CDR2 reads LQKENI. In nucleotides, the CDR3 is TGTGCCAGCTCCCCGGGCGGACAGTCCAATCAGCCCCAGCATTTT. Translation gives CASSPGGQSNQPQHF.

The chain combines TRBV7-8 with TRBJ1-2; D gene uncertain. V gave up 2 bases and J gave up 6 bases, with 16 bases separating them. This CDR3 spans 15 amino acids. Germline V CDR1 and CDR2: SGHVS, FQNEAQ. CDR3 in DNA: TGTGCCAGCAGCTTATCGAATGCGGAGGTACATGGCTACACCTTC. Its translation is CASSLSNAEVHGYTF.